Detailed here is one T cell receptor beta chain. Its matching antigen is unknown. The sample is drawn from a study of TIL therapy for anti-PD-1-resistant metastatic lung cancer. In the study overall: Median tumor mutation burden was approximately 1.5 mutations per megabase.

V dropped 5 bases and J dropped 0 bases, with 8 bases sitting between them. The CDR3 length is 13 residues. The germline V gene has CDR1 MDHEN and CDR2 SYDVKM. Regarding the study as a whole: The baseline peripheral repertoire was partially replaced by infused TIL clonotypes that later decayed.

The immunoSEQ assay was v3. Each library reached 2.1 million or so read pairs, or roughly 4.5-6 million at deep level. Clones were sequenced by immunoSEQ multiplex PCR, and TCRdb holds only the in-frame ones, with some missing. The sample has about 44,000 clones; 70% to 85% are singletons. As for time point: pre-treatment sample, taken before nivolumab and TIL therapy. Stage 4 NSCLC adults joined between 2017 and January 2020. This receptor was obtained from a man between 65 and 85 years old with non-small cell lung cancer. This rearrangement joins TRBV28 to TRBJ2-7; TRBD2 is a possible D gene (6 bases). The source was blood, collected at baseline. CDR3 region: CASSGTPSYEQYF. The DNA for the CDR3 is TGTGCCAGCAGTGGGACTCCCTCCTACGAGCAGTACTTC.